Following are 18 T cell receptor beta chains from one sample sequenced in a study of blood T cells in healthy people across ages. Next came a second PCR, run for about 6 to 11 cycles, which used a sample-barcoded 5' primer along with a J-beta primer mix. From the 5' RACE reads, TCRdb called clonotypes with MiXCR, one entry per CDR3 protein. The sample includes about 1.8 million distinct CDR3 sequences, around 48% of them seen just once. The sequenced material came from blood. All receptors derive from a woman aged 35 to 49 in good health.

This chain links TRBV14 with TRBJ2-3, with 10 bases aligning to TRBD2. The CDR3 is made up of 18 amino acids. The germline CDR1 and CDR2 sequences are SGHDN and FVKESK. The V segment lost 3 bases and the J segment 3 bases; nucleotides outside the gene matches: 12. The CDR3 nucleotides are TGTGCCAGCAGCCAGGACCGATTGAGCGGGGGGGCAACAGATACGCAGTATTTT. It codes for CASSQDRLSGGATDTQYF. Combining the CDR3 with reference TRBV14 and TRBJ2-3 gives the whole variable domain EAGVTQFPSHSVIEKGQTVTLRCDPISGHDNLYWYRRVMGKEIKFLLHFVKESKQDESGMPNNRFLAERTGGTYSTLKVQPAELEDSGVYFCASSQDRLSGGATDTQYFGPGTRLTVL.

The chain couples TRBV21-1 to TRBJ1-2; the table's D call, TRBD1, has no DNA check behind it. TRBV21-1 is an annotated pseudogene. CDR3 length: 12 amino acids. The CDR3 DNA follows: TGTGCCATCGCGACAGGGACCTATGGCTACACCTTC. It encodes CAIATGTYGYTF.

The chain joins TRBV7-9 to TRBJ2-1; tentatively, D is TRBD1 (6 bases). Trimming cost V 5 bases and J 10 bases, with 18 bases left between them. CDR1 is SEHNR and CDR2 is FQNEAQ in the germline V gene (reference sequence). This CDR3 spans 14 amino acids. As DNA, the CDR3 is TGTGCCAGCAGCCCAGGGACAAACGTGAAGGAGCAGTTCTTC. Translation: CASSPGTNVKEQFF.

About this clonotype itself: Being one base from a much bigger clone, this may be a read error. This sequence joins TRBV12-3 or TRBV12-4 and TRBJ2-4, with D possibly matching TRBD1 (6 bases). The CDR3 spans 16 residues. Deletions cut 3 bases from V and 3 bases from J, with 15 bases between. The CDR3 here is CASSLGGGLNKNIQYF. The CDR3 DNA reads as TGTGCCAGCAGTTTGGGTGGGGGCTTGAACAAAAACATTCAGTACTTC.

The DNA of the CDR3 is TGTGCCAGCAGCTTAGGGCAGGGGCTAAACTATGGCTACACCTTC. Translated, it gives CASSLGQGLNYGYTF. The chain carries TRBV7-2 and TRBJ1-2; D possibly corresponds to TRBD1 (6 bases). Germline CDR1 is SGHTA and CDR2 is FQGNSA. With 1 base removed from V and 2 bases from J, the gap between germline ends came to 11 bases. This CDR3 has 15 amino acids.

This clonotype came up a few times. V gene TRBV5-8 combines with J gene TRBJ2-4; D may match TRBD1 or TRBD2 (5 bases each). Germline V gives CDR1 SGHTS, CDR2 YDEGEE. Trimming pared 0 bases from V and 13 bases from J, leaving 14 bases between. The CDR3 length is 13 residues. The CDR3 protein is CASSLAGTLEQYF. The CDR3 bases are TGTGCCAGCAGCTTGGCCGGGACCCTTGAGCAGTACTTC.

With regard to this clonotype: One end of the junction fails to match germline, which may point to a read error. The chain joins TRBV5-1 to TRBJ2-3; D remains unclear. CDR1 is SGHRS and CDR2 is YFSETQ in the germline V gene. The CDR3 has 14 residues. CDR3 loop: CASGLATGSDTQYF. The CDR3 region has the DNA TGCGCCAGCGGCTTGGCCACGGGTTCAGATACGCAGTATTTT.

This clonotype appeared many times. V usage is TRBV7-2 and J usage is TRBJ2-6; 12 positions match TRBD2. The germline CDR1 and CDR2 sequences are SGHTA and FQGNSA. The CDR3 totals 17 residues. Losses at the gene ends were 4 bases for V and 0 bases for J; bases not matched to a gene: 1. CDR3 protein: CASSSSGGASGANVLTF. CDR3 sequence (DNA): TGTGCCAGCAGCTCTAGCGGGGGGGCCTCTGGGGCCAACGTCCTGACTTTC. Together with reference TRBV7-2 and TRBJ2-6, the CDR3 gives the full variable domain: GAGVSQSPSNKVTEKGKDVELRCDPISGHTALYWYRQSLGQGLEFLIYFQGNSAPDKSGLPSDRFSAERTGGSVSTLTIQRTQQEDSAVYLCASSSSGGASGANVLTFGAGSRLTVL.

The rearrangement uses TRBV20-1 and TRBJ2-1, with D unresolved. This CDR3 has 12 amino acids. Germline assignment: CDR1 DFQATT and CDR2 SNEGSKA (reference sequence). V gave up 3 bases and J gave up 5 bases, with 8 bases separating them. CDR3 nucleotides: TGCAGTGCTAGGGCGTCCCACAATGAGCAGTTCTTC. The encoded protein is CSARASHNEQFF.

CDR3 nucleotide sequence: TGTGCCAGCAGCTCAAACATTAACAGGGGAAACTATGGCTACACCTTC. Encoded protein: CASSSNINRGNYGYTF. The chain links TRBV7-2 to TRBJ1-2, with 7 bases that match TRBD1. With 4 bases clipped from V and 2 bases from J, the junction kept 10 bases outside the gene matches. This CDR3 spans 16 amino acids. Looked up from germline, CDR1 is SGHTA and CDR2 is FQGNSA.

This clonotype was observed a few times. The V call is TRBV4-3, the J call TRBJ2-1, with 12 bases identical to TRBD1. This CDR3 has 18 amino acids. The ends lost 3 bases at V and 3 bases at J; junction bases unmatched: 9. Per germline, CDR1 LGHNA and CDR2 YSLEER. The CDR3 nucleotides read TGCGCCAGCAGCCAGGGGGGACAGGGGGCCTGGAGCTACAATGAGCAGTTCTTC. Translating gives CASSQGGQGAWSYNEQFF.

The chain employs TRBV20-1 and TRBJ1-3; no definite D call. With 6 bases removed from V and 0 bases from J, the gap between germline ends came to 6 bases. Per the germline V gene, CDR1 is DFQATT and CDR2 is SNEGSKA (reference sequence). The CDR3 extends over 12 amino acids. The CDR3 nucleotides are TGCAGTGCAGGACGCTCTGGAAACACCATATATTTT. Residues: CSAGRSGNTIYF.

This clonotype was seen more than once but under ten times. The J gene is TRBJ1-5, the V gene TRBV4-1; 8 bases are shared with TRBD1. Germline V lookup: CDR1 MGHRA, CDR2 YSYEKL. CDR3 length equals 17 residues. V shed 1 base and J 2 bases; nucleotides not matched to a gene: 7. For the CDR3, the DNA is TGCGCCAGCAGCCAAGCGTTTCCAGGGGGCCGCAATCAGCCCCAGCATTTT. It translates to CASSQAFPGGRNQPQHF.

This chain links TRBV27 with TRBJ2-3, with D possibly matching TRBD1 (6 bases). V was shortened by 2 bases and J by 6 bases, with 15 bases between the two germline ends. This CDR3 contains 15 residues. Germline CDR1 reads MNHEY; CDR2 reads SMNVEV (reference sequence). The CDR3 spells CASSLGGAVADTQYF. The CDR3 bases are TGTGCCAGCAGTTTAGGGGGCGCAGTAGCGGATACGCAGTATTTT.

The chain joins TRBV2 to TRBJ1-2; no clear D gene. Germline-derived CDR1 and CDR2 are SNHLY and FYNNEI. The length of the CDR3 is 11 residues. Trimming removed 3 bases from V and 8 bases from J, with 7 bases in between. Here the CDR3 reads CASSDPKGYTF. The CDR3 region has the DNA TGTGCCAGCAGTGATCCGAAAGGCTACACCTTC. Supplemented by reference TRBV2 and TRBJ1-2, the full variable domain reads EPEVTQTPSHQVTQMGQEVILRCVPISNHLYFYWYRQILGQKVEFLVSFYNNEISEKSEIFDDQFSVERPDGSNFTLKIRSTKLEDSAMYFCASSDPKGYTFGSGTRLTVV.

This clonotype was counted a few times. One junction end does not reproduce the germline sequence, and a read error may be involved. V gene TRBV4-3 combines with J gene TRBJ2-1; 9 bases are shared with TRBD2. Germline CDR1 is LGHNA and CDR2 is YSLEER. The CDR3 runs to 17 residues. DNA for the CDR3: TGCGCCAGTAGCCAAGATCAAGGCGGGGGGGCCGGGAATGAGCAGTTCTTC. Protein product: CASSQDQGGGAGNEQFF.

The chain couples TRBV4-3 to TRBJ1-2; tentatively, D is TRBD1 (5 bases). Germline lookup yields CDR1 LGHNA and CDR2 YSLEER. Trimming stripped 1 base from V and 3 bases from J, with 9 bases between. CDR3 length equals 14 residues. CDR3 DNA: TGCGCCAGCAGCCAAGGTGGGGCTGACTATGGCTACACCTTC. Encoded protein: CASSQGGADYGYTF.

The rearrangement uses TRBV6-6 and TRBJ2-4, with 7 bases that match TRBD1. The V gene end was trimmed by 5 bases and the J gene end by 0 bases; junction bases not matched to a gene: 1. Looked up from germline, CDR1 is MNHNY and CDR2 is SVGAGI (reference sequence). CDR3 size: 14 residues. The CDR3 sequence: CASSGQVAKNIQYF. Here the CDR3 DNA reads TGTGCCAGCAGTGGACAGGTAGCCAAAAACATTCAGTACTTC.